This T cell receptor (beta chain) was captured in a study of cytomegalovirus exposure and HLA in healthy donors. Note on this clone: Its specificity is unknown.

V trimming: 0 bases; J trimming: 2 bases; junction bases outside the gene matches: 13. CDR3 length: 18 amino acids. Germline V gene lookup returns CDR1 ENHRY and CDR2 SYGVKD. Study-wide results and caveats: CMV antigen specificity of a few CMV-associated chains was confirmed in vitro. Rarity marked most TCR sequences, yet some public TCRs occurred in many donors.

Method: immunoSEQ multiplex PCR; TCRdb's copy keeps in-frame clones and lacks some. The repertoire holds 98,000 or so clones, with approximately 94% as singletons. The sequencing input was PBMCs. The genes are TRBV10-3 and TRBJ2-7; TRBD2 agrees at 7 bases. This sequence originates from a woman between 18 and 29 years old in good health and CMV-seronegative. CDR3 in amino acids: CAISESGGGSRSPYEQYF. CDR3 sequence (DNA): TGTGCCATCAGTGAGTCGGGGGGGGGATCCCGTTCCCCCTACGAGCAGTACTTC.